The clone carrying this T cell receptor (beta chain) was seen a few times. A roughly 120-subject validation cohort, separate from the approximately 670-subject first cohort, supplied the donors. This entry is derived from a study of cytomegalovirus exposure and HLA in healthy donors. Produced via immunoSEQ multiplex PCR; TCRdb's table is partial and in-frame only. The table includes some 120,000 clones, roughly 89% detected once. The CDR3 runs to 14 residues. Germline-derived CDR1 and CDR2 are MRHNA and SNTAGT. After removal of 11 bases from V and 5 bases from J, the junction contained 13 bases not matched to a gene.

The TCR sequence derives from a woman younger than 35 in good health and CMV-seronegative. Sequencing was performed on PBMCs. The chain is built from TRBV6-4 and TRBJ2-3; 7 bases match TRBD1. CDR3 nucleotides: TGTGCCGCCAGCAGGGGACAGTCTGGAGATACGCAGTATTTT. Translated, it gives CAASRGQSGDTQYF.